These 21 T cell receptor beta chains were sequenced from one sample in a study of lymphopenia after photon versus proton radiotherapy. TCRdb's copy holds only in-frame clones and misses some; the assay was immunoSEQ multiplex PCR. The data hold 65,000 to 85,000 clones, with roughly 92% observed a single time. Sequencing was performed on peripheral blood, taken from a patient treated with photon-based radiotherapy. The receptor set was obtained from a woman in her thirties or forties with cholangiocarcinoma.

This chain joins TRBV7-8 and TRBJ1-5; D perhaps matches TRBD1 (6 bases). The ends were cut back, 1 base at V and 0 bases at J, with 16 bases in the middle. This CDR3 comprises 18 residues. Germline-derived CDR1 and CDR2 are SGHVS and FQNEAQ. This CDR3 reads CASSLVGGFPYSNQPQHF. The CDR3, as DNA: TGTGCCAGCAGCTTAGTAGGGGGGTTCCCGTATAGCAATCAGCCCCAGCATTTT.

Of note for this clone: A junction end diverges from the germline sequence, so it may reflect a read error. The chain uses TRBV5-1 and TRBJ1-1, with 9 bases identical to TRBD1. CDR3 size: 13 residues. Per germline, CDR1 SGHRS and CDR2 YFSETQ. The CDR3 DNA follows: TGTGCCAGCAGCTTGGGACAGGGAGCTGAAGCTTTCTTT. It is translated as CASSLGQGAEAFF.

This clone has only a few counts. The rearrangement uses TRBV18 and TRBJ2-2, with no clear D. Per the germline V gene, CDR1 is KGHSH and CDR2 is LQKENI. Trimming took 1 base from V and 7 from J, leaving 4 bases between them. The CDR3 extends over 12 amino acids. The CDR3 nucleotides read TGTGCCAGCTCACCACAGATCGGGGAGCTGTTTTTT. Its protein is CASSPQIGELFF.

The rearrangement links TRBV23-1 to TRBJ1-2; 7 bases are shared with TRBD1. TRBV23-1 falls under the ORF class, with uncertain function. The CDR3 is 16 amino acids. Trimming at V came to 5 bases and at J to 5 bases, leaving 14 bases not matched to a gene. The CDR3 DNA follows: TGCGCCAGCAGTACCGACAGGGCCTACGGAAGGTATGGCTACACCTTC. Protein sequence: CASSTDRAYGRYGYTF.

The genes are TRBV7-2 and TRBJ1-3; TRBD1 matches at 9 bases. The germline V gene encodes CDR1 SGHTA and CDR2 FQGNSA. The CDR3 consists of 16 residues. V was pared by 5 bases and J by 6 bases, with 11 bases of the junction left unmatched. The CDR3 nucleotides read TGTGCCAGCAGCCGAAAACAGGGGGCAAGTGAAAACACCATATATTTT. Translated: CASSRKQGASENTIYF.

The chain joins TRBV2 to TRBJ2-4, with 7 bases identical to TRBD1. Germline CDR1 is SNHLY and CDR2 is FYNNEI. The CDR3 length is 13 residues. The trim removed 6 bases at V and 5 bases at J, leaving 4 bases unmatched. The CDR3 loop is CASRVTGENIQYF. CDR3 DNA: TGTGCCAGCAGAGTCACAGGGGAAAACATTCAGTACTTC.

The chain links TRBV5-1 to TRBJ2-7; D is possibly TRBD2 (6 bases). The CDR3 has 13 amino acids. Germline V CDR1 and CDR2: SGHRS, YFSETQ. With 0 bases removed from V and 4 bases from J, the gap between germline ends came to 8 bases. The CDR3 reads CASSLEGRYEQYF. The CDR3, as DNA: TGCGCCAGCAGCTTGGAGGGGAGGTACGAGCAGTACTTC.

CDR3: CASSWGSRREETQYF. The CDR3 bases are TGTGCCAGCAGCTGGGGTAGTAGAAGAGAAGAGACCCAGTACTTC. V gene TRBV5-4 combines with J gene TRBJ2-5; D call uncertain. V was pared by 3 bases and J by 3 bases, with 15 bases between. This CDR3 contains 15 residues. Germline loops: CDR1 SGHNT, CDR2 YYREEE (reference sequence).

Points on this clone: The junction differs from germline at one of its ends, possibly a read error. CDR3 in DNA: TGTGCCAGCAGCTTGAGCGGGTCCTTCAATGAGCAGTTCTTC. It encodes CASSLSGSFNEQFF. The V and J genes are TRBV7-9 and TRBJ2-1; D might be TRBD2 (6 bases). The CDR3 extends over 14 amino acids. The V gene's germline CDR1 is SEHNR and CDR2 FQNEAQ (reference sequence).

The chain uses TRBV18 and TRBJ1-3; unclear D gene. Germline-derived CDR1 and CDR2 are KGHSH and LQKENI. The CDR3 sequence is 15 residues long. V lost 3 bases to trimming and J lost 0 bases, with 9 bases between them. CDR3 sequence (DNA): TGTGCCAGCTCACCCGGCACAGTCTCTGGAAACACCATATATTTT. Its protein product is CASSPGTVSGNTIYF.

CDR3 nucleotides: TGTGCCAGCAGTGCGGGCCTCCGAAACACCATATATTTT. Protein product: CASSAGLRNTIYF. The chain combines TRBV27 with TRBJ1-3; D is ambiguous. V was shortened by 5 bases and J by 5 bases, with 10 bases between the two germline ends. CDR1 and CDR2 (germline): MNHEY, SMNVEV (reference sequence). CDR3 length: 13 amino acids.

V and J are TRBV5-6 and TRBJ1-1, with 7 bases that match TRBD1. The CDR3 sequence is 15 residues long. Germline CDR1 reads SGHDT; CDR2 reads YYEEEE. V lost 1 base, J lost 4 bases, and 7 bases stayed unmatched. CDR3: CASSLSPGGSTEAFF. CDR3 DNA sequence: TGTGCCAGCAGCTTGTCCCCAGGGGGTAGCACTGAAGCTTTCTTT.

J is TRBJ2-7 and V is TRBV6-6; no definite D call. Germline V gene lookup returns CDR1 MNHNY and CDR2 SVGAGI (reference sequence). CDR3 size: 11 residues. V was shortened by 6 bases and J by 3 bases, with 6 bases between the two germline ends. The CDR3 protein is CASRLNYEQYF. The CDR3 DNA is TGTGCCAGCAGGCTAAACTACGAGCAGTACTTC.

The V call is TRBV6-1, the J call TRBJ1-5, with D unresolved. CDR1 MNHNS and CDR2 SASEGT come from the germline V gene. With 6 bases removed from V and 3 bases from J, the gap between germline ends came to 9 bases. This CDR3 is 13 amino acids long. The CDR3 region is CASRMATNQPQHF. CDR3 DNA sequence: TGTGCCAGCAGAATGGCGACCAATCAGCCCCAGCATTTT.

The CDR3 DNA sequence: TGTGCCAGCAGCGAGCTAGCGGGAGGTGTTGACGAGCAGTACTTC. Residues: CASSELAGGVDEQYF. This chain joins TRBV7-8 and TRBJ2-7; 11 nucleotides align to TRBD2. This CDR3 contains 15 residues. The J segment lost 5 bases and the V segment lost 5 bases, leaving 8 bases of the junction unmatched. Germline-derived CDR1 and CDR2 are SGHVS and FQNEAQ.

The V gene is TRBV25-1, the J gene TRBJ2-7; TRBD1 agrees at 8 bases. This CDR3 is built from 13 residues. With 6 bases clipped from V and 5 bases from J, the junction kept 6 bases outside the gene matches. Per the germline V gene, CDR1 is MGHDK and CDR2 is SYGVNS. CDR3 sequence: CASSDRTGNEQYF. The CDR3 bases are TGTGCCAGCAGCGACAGGACAGGGAACGAGCAGTACTTC.

This rearrangement joins TRBV9 to TRBJ1-1; a possible D gene is TRBD1 (6 bases). CDR1 and CDR2 from the germline V gene are SGDLS and YYNGEE. V dropped 2 bases and J dropped 5 bases, with 10 bases sitting between them. The CDR3 is 13 residues long. CDR3 amino acids: CASSVGGWTEAFF. The CDR3 DNA sequence: TGTGCCAGCAGCGTTGGGGGCTGGACTGAAGCTTTCTTT.

The rearrangement joins TRBV5-1 to TRBJ2-3; 11 bases are shared with TRBD2. The V gene end was trimmed by 0 bases and the J gene end by 1 base; junction bases not matched to a gene: 4. The CDR3 is made up of 17 amino acids. Germline lookup yields CDR1 SGHRS and CDR2 YFSETQ. The CDR3 nucleotides read TGCGCCAGCAGCTTGGGACTAGCGGGGTCTCGCACAGATACGCAGTATTTT. Protein: CASSLGLAGSRTDTQYF.

The CDR3 sequence is CASSLDPSGAAGPDTQYF. CDR3 sequence (DNA): TGTGCCAGCAGCCTAGACCCATCAGGGGCTGCAGGCCCAGATACGCAGTATTTT. J is TRBJ2-3 and V is TRBV7-6; a weak D match, TRBD1 (6 bases). The CDR3 extends over 18 amino acids. The ends were cut back, 5 bases at V and 4 bases at J, with 25 bases in the middle. Germline lookup yields CDR1 SGHVS and CDR2 FNYEAQ.

V usage is TRBV5-1 and J usage is TRBJ2-2, with 8 bases that match TRBD1. CDR3 length equals 14 residues. Germline-derived CDR1 and CDR2 are SGHRS and YFSETQ. V lost 4 bases to trimming and J lost 3 bases; unmatched junction nucleotides: 2. The CDR3 sequence: CASSPDRDTGELFF. CDR3 DNA: TGCGCCAGCAGCCCGGACAGGGACACCGGGGAGCTGTTTTTT. The full variable domain, in which reference TRBV5-1 and TRBJ2-2 provide the parts outside the CDR3, is KAGVTQTPRYLIKTRGQQVTLSCSPISGHRSVSWYQQTPGQGLQFLFEYFSETQRNKGNFPGRFSGRQFSNSRSEMNVSTLELGDSALYLCASSPDRDTGELFFGEGSRLTVL.

The chain is built from TRBV28 and TRBJ1-1; the D is unclear. The V gene's germline CDR1 is MDHEN and CDR2 SYDVKM. CDR3 length: 14 residues. Trimming stripped 8 bases from V and 0 bases from J, with 13 bases between. CDR3 residues: CASGSQKMNTEAFF. The CDR3 DNA reads as TGTGCCAGCGGATCCCAGAAGATGAACACTGAAGCTTTCTTT.